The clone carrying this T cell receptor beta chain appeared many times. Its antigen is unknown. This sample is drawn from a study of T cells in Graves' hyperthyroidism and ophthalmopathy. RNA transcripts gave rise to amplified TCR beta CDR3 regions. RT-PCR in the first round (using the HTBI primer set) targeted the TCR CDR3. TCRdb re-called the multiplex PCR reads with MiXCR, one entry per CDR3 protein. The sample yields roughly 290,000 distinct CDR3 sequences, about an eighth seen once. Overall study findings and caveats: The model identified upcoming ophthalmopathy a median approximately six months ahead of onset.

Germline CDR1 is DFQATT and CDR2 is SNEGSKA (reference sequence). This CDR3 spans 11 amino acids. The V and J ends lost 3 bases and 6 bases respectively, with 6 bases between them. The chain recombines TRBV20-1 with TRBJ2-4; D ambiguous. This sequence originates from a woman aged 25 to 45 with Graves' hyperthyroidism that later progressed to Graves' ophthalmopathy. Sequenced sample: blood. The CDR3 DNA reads TGCAGTGCTAGTTCGGGAAACATTCAGTACTTC. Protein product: CSASSGNIQYF.